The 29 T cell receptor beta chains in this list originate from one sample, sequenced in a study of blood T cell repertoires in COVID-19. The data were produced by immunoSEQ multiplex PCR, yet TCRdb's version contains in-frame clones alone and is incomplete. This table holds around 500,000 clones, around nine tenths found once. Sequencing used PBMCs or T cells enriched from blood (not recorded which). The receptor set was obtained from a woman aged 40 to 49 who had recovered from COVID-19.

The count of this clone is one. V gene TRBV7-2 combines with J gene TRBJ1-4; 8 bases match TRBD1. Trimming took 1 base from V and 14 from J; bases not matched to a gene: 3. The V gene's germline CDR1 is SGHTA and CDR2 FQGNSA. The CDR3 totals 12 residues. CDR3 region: CASSLVRGRLFF. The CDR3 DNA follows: TGTGCCAGCAGCTTAGTCAGGGGGCGGCTGTTTTTT.

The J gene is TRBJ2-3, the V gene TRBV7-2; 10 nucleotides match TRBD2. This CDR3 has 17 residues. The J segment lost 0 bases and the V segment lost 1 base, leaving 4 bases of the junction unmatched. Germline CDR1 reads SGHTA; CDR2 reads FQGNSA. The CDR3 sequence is CASSLVLAGVSTDTQYF. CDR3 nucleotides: TGTGCCAGCAGCTTAGTGCTAGCGGGAGTAAGCACAGATACGCAGTATTTT.

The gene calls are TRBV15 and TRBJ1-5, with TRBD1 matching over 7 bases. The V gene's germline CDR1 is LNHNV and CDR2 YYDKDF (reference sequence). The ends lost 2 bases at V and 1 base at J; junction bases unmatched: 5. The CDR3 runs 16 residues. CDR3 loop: CATSRFPQGSNQPQHF. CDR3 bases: TGTGCCACCAGCAGATTCCCACAGGGGAGCAATCAGCCCCAGCATTTT.

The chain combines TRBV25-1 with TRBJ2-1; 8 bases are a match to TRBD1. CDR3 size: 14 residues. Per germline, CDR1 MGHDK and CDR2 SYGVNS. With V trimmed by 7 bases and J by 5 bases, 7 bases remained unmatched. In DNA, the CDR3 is TGTGCCAGCACTAGGACAGGGTGGAACAATGAGCAGTTCTTC. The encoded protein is CASTRTGWNNEQFF. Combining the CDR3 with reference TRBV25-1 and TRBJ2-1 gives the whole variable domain EADIYQTPRYLVIGTGKKITLECSQTMGHDKMYWYQQDPGMELHLIHYSYGVNSTEKGDLSSESTVSRIRTEHFPLTLESARPSHTSQYLCASTRTGWNNEQFFGPGTRLTVL.

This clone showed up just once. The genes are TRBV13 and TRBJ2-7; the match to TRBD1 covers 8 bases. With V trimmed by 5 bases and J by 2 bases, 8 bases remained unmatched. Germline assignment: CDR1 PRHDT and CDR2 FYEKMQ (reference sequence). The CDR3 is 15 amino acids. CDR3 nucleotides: TGTGCCAGCAGCGCCCGGACAGGGCCGACCTACGAGCAGTACTTC. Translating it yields CASSARTGPTYEQYF.

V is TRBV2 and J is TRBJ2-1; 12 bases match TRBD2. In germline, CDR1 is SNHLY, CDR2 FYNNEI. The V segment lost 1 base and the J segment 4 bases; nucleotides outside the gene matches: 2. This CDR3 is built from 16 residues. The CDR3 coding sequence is TGTGCCAGCAGTGAAGGACTAGCGGGAGAATACAATGAGCAGTTCTTC. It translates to CASSEGLAGEYNEQFF. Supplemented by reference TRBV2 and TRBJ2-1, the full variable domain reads EPEVTQTPSHQVTQMGQEVILRCVPISNHLYFYWYRQILGQKVEFLVSFYNNEISEKSEIFDDQFSVERPDGSNFTLKIRSTKLEDSAMYFCASSEGLAGEYNEQFFGPGTRLTVL.

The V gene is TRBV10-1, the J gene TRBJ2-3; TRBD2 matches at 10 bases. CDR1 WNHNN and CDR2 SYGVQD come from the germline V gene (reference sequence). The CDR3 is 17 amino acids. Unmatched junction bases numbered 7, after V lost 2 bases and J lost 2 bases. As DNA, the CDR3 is TGCGCCAGCAGTGAGACTAGCGGGAACCCACCCACAGATACGCAGTATTTT. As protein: CASSETSGNPPTDTQYF.

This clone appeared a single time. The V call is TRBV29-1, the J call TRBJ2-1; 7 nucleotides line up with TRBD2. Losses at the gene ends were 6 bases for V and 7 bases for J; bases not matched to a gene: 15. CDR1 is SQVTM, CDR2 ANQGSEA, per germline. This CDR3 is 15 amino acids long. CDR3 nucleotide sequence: TGCAGCGTATGGCCGCGACTAGCACACCGGAATGAGCAGTTCTTC. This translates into CSVWPRLAHRNEQFF.

For the CDR3, the DNA is TGTGCCAGCAGCCTGTTCATTGACAATGAGCAGTTCTTC. This encodes CASSLFIDNEQFF. The gene calls are TRBV4-2 and TRBJ2-1, with unresolved D. This CDR3 is built from 13 residues. V was trimmed by 4 bases and J by 5 bases, leaving 9 bases between them. Germline V lookup: CDR1 LGHNA, CDR2 YNFKEQ.

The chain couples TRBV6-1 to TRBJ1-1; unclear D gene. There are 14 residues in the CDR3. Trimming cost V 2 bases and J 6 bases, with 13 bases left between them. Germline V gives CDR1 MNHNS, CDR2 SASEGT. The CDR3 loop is CASSEPALGAEAFF. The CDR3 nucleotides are TGTGCCAGCAGTGAACCCGCGCTCGGAGCTGAAGCTTTCTTT.

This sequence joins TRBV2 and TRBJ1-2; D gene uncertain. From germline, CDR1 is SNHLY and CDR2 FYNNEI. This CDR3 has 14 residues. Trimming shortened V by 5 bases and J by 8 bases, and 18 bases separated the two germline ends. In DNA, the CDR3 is TGTGCCAGCAGTCCAACCGGGAGAATAAGCGGCTACACCTTC. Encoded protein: CASSPTGRISGYTF.

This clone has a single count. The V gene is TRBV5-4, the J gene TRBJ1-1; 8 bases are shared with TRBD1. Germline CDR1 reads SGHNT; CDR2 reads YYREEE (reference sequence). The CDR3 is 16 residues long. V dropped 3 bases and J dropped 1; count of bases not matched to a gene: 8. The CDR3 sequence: CASSSDWTGTNTEAFF. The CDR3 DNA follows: TGTGCCAGCAGCTCCGATTGGACAGGGACGAACACTGAAGCTTTCTTT.

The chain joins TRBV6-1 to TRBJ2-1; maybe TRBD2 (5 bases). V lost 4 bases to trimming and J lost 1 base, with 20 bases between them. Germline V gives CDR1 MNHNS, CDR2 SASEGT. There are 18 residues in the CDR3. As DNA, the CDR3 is TGTGCCAGCAGTGGCGACTCGGGGAGAGTGTGGTCCTACAATGAGCAGTTCTTC. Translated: CASSGDSGRVWSYNEQFF.

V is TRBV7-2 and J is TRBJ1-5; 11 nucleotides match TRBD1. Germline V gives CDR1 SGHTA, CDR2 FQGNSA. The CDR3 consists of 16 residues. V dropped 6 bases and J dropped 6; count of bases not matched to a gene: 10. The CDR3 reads CASSRPGTGGTQPQHF. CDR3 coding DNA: TGTGCCAGCAGTCGTCCCGGGACAGGGGGGACTCAGCCCCAGCATTTT.

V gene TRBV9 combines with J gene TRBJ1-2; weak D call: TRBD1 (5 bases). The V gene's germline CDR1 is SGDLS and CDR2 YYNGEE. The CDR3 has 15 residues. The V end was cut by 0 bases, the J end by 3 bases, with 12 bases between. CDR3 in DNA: TGTGCCAGCAGCGTAGTCGGACAATCAGACTATGGCTACACCTTC. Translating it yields CASSVVGQSDYGYTF.

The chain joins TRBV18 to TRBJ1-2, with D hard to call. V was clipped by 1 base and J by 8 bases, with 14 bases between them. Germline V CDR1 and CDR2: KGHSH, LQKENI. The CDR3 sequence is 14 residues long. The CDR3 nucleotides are TGTGCCAGCTCACCACAACGGGAAAACAACGGCTACACCTTC. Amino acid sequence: CASSPQRENNGYTF.

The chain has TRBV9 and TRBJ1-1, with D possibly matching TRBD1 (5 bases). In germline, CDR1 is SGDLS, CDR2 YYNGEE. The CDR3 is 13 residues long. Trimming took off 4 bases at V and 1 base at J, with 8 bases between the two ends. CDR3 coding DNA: TGTGCCAGCAGCATAACAGGGAACACTGAAGCTTTCTTT. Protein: CASSITGNTEAFF. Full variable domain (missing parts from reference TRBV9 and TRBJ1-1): DSGVTQTPKHLITATGQRVTLRCSPRSGDLSVYWYQQSLDQGLQFLIQYYNGEERAKGNILERFSAQQFPDLHSELNLSSLELGDSALYFCASSITGNTEAFFGQGTRLTVV.

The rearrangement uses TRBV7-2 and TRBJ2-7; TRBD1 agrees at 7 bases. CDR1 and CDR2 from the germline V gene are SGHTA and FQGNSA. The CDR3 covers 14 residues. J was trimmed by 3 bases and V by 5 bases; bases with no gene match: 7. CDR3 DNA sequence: TGTGCCAGCAGCGCCGGGACAGACTTCTACGAGCAGTACTTC. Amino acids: CASSAGTDFYEQYF.

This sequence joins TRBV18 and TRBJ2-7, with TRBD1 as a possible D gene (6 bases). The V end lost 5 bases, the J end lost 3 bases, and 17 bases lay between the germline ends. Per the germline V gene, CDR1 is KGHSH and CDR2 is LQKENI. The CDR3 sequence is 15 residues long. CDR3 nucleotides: TGTGCCAGCTCAGATAGGGGGACCCCATTCTACGAGCAGTACTTC. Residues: CASSDRGTPFYEQYF. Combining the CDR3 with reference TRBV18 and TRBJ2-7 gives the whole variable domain NAGVMQNPRHLVRRRGQEARLRCSPMKGHSHVYWYRQLPEEGLKFMVYLQKENIIDESGMPKERFSAEFPKEGPSILRIQQVVRGDSAAYFCASSDRGTPFYEQYFGPGTRLTVT.

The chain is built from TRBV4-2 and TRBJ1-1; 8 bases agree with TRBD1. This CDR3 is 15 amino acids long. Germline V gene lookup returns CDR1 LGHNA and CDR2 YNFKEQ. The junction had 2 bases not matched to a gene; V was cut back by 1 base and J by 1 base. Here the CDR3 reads CASSQAGTGNTEAFF. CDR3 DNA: TGTGCCAGCAGCCAAGCGGGGACAGGGAACACTGAAGCTTTCTTT.

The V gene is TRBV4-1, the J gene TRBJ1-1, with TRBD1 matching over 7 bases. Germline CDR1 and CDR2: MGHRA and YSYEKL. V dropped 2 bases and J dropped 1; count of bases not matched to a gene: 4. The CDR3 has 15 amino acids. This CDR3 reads CASSQRQGSNTEAFF. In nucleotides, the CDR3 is TGCGCCAGCAGCCAAAGACAGGGATCGAACACTGAAGCTTTCTTT.

The CDR3 nucleotides are TGCGCCAGCAGCCGCGGGCCCTCTCTTGGTTCACCCCTCCACTTT. Translated, it gives CASSRGPSLGSPLHF. The J gene is TRBJ1-6, the V gene TRBV4-1; D remains unclear. The CDR3 length is 15 residues. Trimming removed 4 bases from V and 9 bases from J, with 16 bases in between. Germline CDR1 reads MGHRA; CDR2 reads YSYEKL.

This CDR3 is CAWNHRTSRMEETQYF. The CDR3 nucleotides are TGTGCCTGGAACCATCGGACATCCCGGATGGAGGAGACCCAGTACTTC. This chain connects TRBV30 to TRBJ2-5; D is possibly TRBD1 (5 bases). CDR1 and CDR2 from the germline V gene are GTSNPN and SVGIG (reference sequence). V lost 4 bases and J lost 5, with 23 bases in between. The CDR3 has 16 residues.

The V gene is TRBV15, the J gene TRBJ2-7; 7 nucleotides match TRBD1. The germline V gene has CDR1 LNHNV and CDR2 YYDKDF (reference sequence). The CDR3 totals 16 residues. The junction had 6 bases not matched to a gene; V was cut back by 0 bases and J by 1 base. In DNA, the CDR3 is TGTGCCACCAGCAGAGAACACCCGGGACAGTCCTACGAGCAGTACTTC. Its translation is CATSREHPGQSYEQYF.

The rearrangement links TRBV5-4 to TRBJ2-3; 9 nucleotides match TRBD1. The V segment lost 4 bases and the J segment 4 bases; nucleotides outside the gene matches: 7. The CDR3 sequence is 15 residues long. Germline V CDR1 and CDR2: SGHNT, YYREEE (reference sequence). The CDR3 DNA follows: TGTGCCAGCAGCCCCCGGGACAGGGAAGCAGATACGCAGTATTTT. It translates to CASSPRDREADTQYF.

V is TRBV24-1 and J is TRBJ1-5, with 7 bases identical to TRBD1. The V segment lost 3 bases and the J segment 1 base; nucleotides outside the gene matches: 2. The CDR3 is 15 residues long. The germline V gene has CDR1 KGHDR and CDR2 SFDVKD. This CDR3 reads CATSDRQGSNQPQHF. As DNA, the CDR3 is TGTGCCACCAGTGATCGACAGGGAAGCAATCAGCCCCAGCATTTT.

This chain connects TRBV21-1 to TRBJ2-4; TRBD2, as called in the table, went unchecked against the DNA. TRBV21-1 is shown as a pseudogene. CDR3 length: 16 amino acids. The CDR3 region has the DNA TGTGCCAGCAGCAAACCCCGGACTGGGGCCAAAAACATTCAGTACTTC. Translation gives CASSKPRTGAKNIQYF.

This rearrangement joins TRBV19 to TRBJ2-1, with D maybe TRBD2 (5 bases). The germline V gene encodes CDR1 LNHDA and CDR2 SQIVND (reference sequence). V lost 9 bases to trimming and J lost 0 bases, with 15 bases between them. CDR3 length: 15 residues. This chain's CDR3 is CASDVAPSSYNEQFF. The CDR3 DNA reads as TGTGCCAGCGACGTAGCGCCATCCTCCTACAATGAGCAGTTCTTC. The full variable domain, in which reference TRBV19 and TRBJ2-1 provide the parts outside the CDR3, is DGGITQSPKYLFRKEGQNVTLSCEQNLNHDAMYWYRQDPGQGLRLIYYSQIVNDFQKGDIAEGYSVSREKKESFPLTVTSAQKNPTAFYLCASDVAPSSYNEQFFGPGTRLTVL.

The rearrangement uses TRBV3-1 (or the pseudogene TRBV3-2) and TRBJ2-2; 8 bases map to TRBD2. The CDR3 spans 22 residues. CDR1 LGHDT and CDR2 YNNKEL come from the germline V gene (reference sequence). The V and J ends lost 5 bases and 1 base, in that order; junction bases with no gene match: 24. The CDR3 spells CASSDKPRRRSSGSLNTGELFF. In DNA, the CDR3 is TGTGCCAGCAGCGACAAGCCCCGTAGGAGATCGAGCGGGAGCTTGAACACCGGGGAGCTGTTTTTT.